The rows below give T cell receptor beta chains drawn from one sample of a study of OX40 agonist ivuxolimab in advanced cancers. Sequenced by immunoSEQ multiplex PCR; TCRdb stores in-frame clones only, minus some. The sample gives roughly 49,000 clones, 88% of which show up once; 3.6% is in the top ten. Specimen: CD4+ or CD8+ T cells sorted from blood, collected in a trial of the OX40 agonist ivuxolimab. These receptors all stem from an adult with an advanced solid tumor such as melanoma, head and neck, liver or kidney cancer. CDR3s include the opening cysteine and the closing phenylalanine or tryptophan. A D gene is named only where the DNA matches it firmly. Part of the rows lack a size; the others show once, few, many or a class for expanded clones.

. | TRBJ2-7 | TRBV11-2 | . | TGTGCCAGCAGCCCCCCCGCTAGCCCGGGCTACGAGCAGTACTTC | CASSPPASPGYEQYF
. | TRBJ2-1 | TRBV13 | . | TGTGCCAGCAGCAAGCGGCGCGGAAGCTCCTACAATGAGCAGTTCTTC | CASSKRRGSSYNEQFF
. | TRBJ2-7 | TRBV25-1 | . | TGTGCCAGCAGAAGGGACGTTTACGAGCAGTACTTC | CASRRDVYEQYF
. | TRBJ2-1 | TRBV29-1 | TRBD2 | TGCAGCGCGCACCTCCTTAGCGGGGGGGCTGGGGAGCAGTTCTTC | CSAHLLSGGAGEQFF
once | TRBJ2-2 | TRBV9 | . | TGTGCCAGCAGGTTTGTCGGGGAGCTGTTTTTT | CASRFVGELFF
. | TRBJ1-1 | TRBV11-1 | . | TGTGCCAGCAGCTTGGGGCCTAGGGAAGCTTTCTTT | CASSLGPREAFF
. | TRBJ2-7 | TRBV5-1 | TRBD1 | TGCGCCAGCAGCTTGGAAACGACAGGGGCCTACGAGCAGTACTTC | CASSLETTGAYEQYF
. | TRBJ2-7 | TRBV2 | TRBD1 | TGTGCCAGCGGCCAAGGACAGGGGTACGAGCAGTACTTC | CASGQGQGYEQYF
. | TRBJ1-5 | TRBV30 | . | TGTGCCTGGAGTGTATCAGGGAACAATCAGCCCCAGCATTTT | CAWSVSGNNQPQHF
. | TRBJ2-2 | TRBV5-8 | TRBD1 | TGTGCCAGCGCTGGGCCTGCGGGACAGGGATACACCGGGGAGCTGTTTTTT | CASAGPAGQGYTGELFF
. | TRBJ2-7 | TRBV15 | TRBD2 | TGTGCCACCAGCAGGTTAGCGGGGGGGGCCTCCGAGCAGTACTTC | CATSRLAGGASEQYF
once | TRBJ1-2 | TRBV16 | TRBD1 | TGTGCCAGCAGCTATAAACAGGGGGCGATAGCTGGCTACACCTTC | CASSYKQGAIAGYTF
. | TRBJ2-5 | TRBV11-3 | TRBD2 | TGTGCCAGCAGCTTAGATCGTAGCGGGGGAGAAGAGACCCAGTACTTC | CASSLDRSGGEETQYF
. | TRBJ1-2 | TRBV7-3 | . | TGTGCCAGCAGCCTCGGGAGGGTCGAGGGCTACACCTTC | CASSLGRVEGYTF
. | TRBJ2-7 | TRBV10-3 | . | TGTGCCGGCTGGGACGGTTACTACGAGCAGTACTTC | CAGWDGYYEQYF
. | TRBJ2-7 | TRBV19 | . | TGTGCCAGTAGTGCAGGCTTCGGCGAGCAGTACTTC | CASSAGFGEQYF
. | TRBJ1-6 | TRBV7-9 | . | TGTGCCAGCAGCCTAGCCGGGAGTAATTCACCCCTCCACTTT | CASSLAGSNSPLHF
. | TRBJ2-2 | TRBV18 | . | TGTGCCAGCTCACCACTTCCGGGGGGCGACACCGGGGAGCTGTTTTTT | CASSPLPGGDTGELFF
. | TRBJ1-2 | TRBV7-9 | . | TGTGCCAGCAGCTTAGAAGTTGGGGGCTACTATGGCTACACCTTC | CASSLEVGGYYGYTF
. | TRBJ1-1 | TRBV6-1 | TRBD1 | TGTGCCAGCACCCTAGGAGACAGGGCCAACACTGAAGCTTTCTTT | CASTLGDRANTEAFF
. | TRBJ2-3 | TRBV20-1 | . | TGCAGTGCCAGTCGGGGAGATACGCAGTATTTT | CSASRGDTQYF
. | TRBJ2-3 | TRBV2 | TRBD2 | TGTGCCAGCCGACGGAGCGGGGGAATCGCAGATACGCAGTATTTT | CASRRSGGIADTQYF
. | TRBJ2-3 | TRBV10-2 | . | TGCGCCAGCAGTGAGTGGCGGGGTAGCACAGATACGCAGTATTTT | CASSEWRGSTDTQYF
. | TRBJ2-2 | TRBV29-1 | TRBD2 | TGCAGCGTACCCTCAGAGCGGGGGGTCACCGGGGAGCTGTTTTTT | CSVPSERGVTGELFF
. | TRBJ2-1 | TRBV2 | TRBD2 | TGTGCCAGCAGGATGGAATTTGGTGGGGGGGGTGAGCAGTTCTTC | CASRMEFGGGGEQFF
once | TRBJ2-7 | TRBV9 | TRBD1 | TGTGCCAGCAGCGACGACAGGGCCCACGAGCAGTACTTC | CASSDDRAHEQYF
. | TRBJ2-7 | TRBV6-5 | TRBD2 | TGTGCCAGCAGTTCACCCGGGACTAATTACGAGCAGTACTTC | CASSSPGTNYEQYF